This TCR beta chain was recovered during a study of T-cell memory formation after mild COVID-19. Study as a whole: Clusters of TCRs were largely donor specific. The study's findings and limits: Some clones that responded were present in memory (sampled pre-infection), which suggests cross-reactive memory joined.

TCRdb re-derived calls from the 5' RACE reads in MiXCR, one entry per CDR3 protein. The data hold 250,000 or so distinct CDR3 sequences, with roughly 18% observed a single time. A note on this clonotype: Antigen specificity is unknown.

Germline-derived CDR1 and CDR2 are SNHLY and FYNNEI. V lost 0 bases, J lost 4 bases, and 8 bases lay in between. The CDR3 loop spans 14 amino acids. The V and J genes are TRBV2 and TRBJ2-3; D call uncertain. Sequenced input: PBMCs or a T cell subset sorted from them (not recorded which). The TCR comes from a man aged 18 to 30 who had mild COVID-19 (a few samples of this study predate the infection). Cell type and time point are not known. This chain's CDR3 is CASSEADRSDTQYF. CDR3 bases: TGTGCCAGCAGTGAAGCTGACCGATCAGATACGCAGTATTTT. Supplemented by reference TRBV2 and TRBJ2-3, the full variable domain reads EPEVTQTPSHQVTQMGQEVILRCVPISNHLYFYWYRQILGQKVEFLVSFYNNEISEKSEIFDDQFSVERPDGSNFTLKIRSTKLEDSAMYFCASSEADRSDTQYFGPGTRLTVL.